This T cell receptor beta chain came from a study of CD8+ T cells in alopecia areata. Reverse transcription of extracted RNA yielded cDNA, which provided the sequencing template. Data came from immunoSEQ multiplex PCR; TCRdb stores just in-frame clones and leaves some out. The data show approximately 180,000 clones, over 55% seen once. The germline CDR1 and CDR2 sequences are SNHLY and FYNNEI. Trimming left V 5 bases short and J 5 bases short, with 6 bases between. The CDR3 runs to 11 residues. The source is a human donor with alopecia areata. This chain joins TRBV2 and TRBJ1-2, with D unresolved. Sequenced material: CD4+ T cells sorted from blood, taken at week 0. CDR3 amino acids: CASSREYGYTF. CDR3 nucleotides: TGTGCCAGCAGTCGGGAATATGGCTACACCTTC.